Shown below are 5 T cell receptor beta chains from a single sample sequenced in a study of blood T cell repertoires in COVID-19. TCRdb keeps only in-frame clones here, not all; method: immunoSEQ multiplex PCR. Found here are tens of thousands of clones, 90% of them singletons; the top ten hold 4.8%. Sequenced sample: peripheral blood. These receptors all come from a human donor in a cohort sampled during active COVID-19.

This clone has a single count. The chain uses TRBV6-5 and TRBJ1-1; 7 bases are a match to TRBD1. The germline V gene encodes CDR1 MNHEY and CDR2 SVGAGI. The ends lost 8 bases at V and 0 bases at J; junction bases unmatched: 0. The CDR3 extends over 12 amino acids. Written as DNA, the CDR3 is TGTGCCAGCGGACAGGTGAACACTGAAGCTTTCTTT. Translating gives CASGQVNTEAFF.

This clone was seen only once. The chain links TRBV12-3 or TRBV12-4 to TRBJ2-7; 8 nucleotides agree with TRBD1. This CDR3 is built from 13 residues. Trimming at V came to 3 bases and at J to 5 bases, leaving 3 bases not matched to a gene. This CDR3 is CASSFAGGHEQYF. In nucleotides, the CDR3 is TGTGCCAGCAGTTTTGCAGGGGGCCACGAGCAGTACTTC.

The CDR3 loop is CASSYSRAGGEQYF. The DNA for the CDR3 is TGTGCCAGCAGTTACAGTCGGGCAGGGGGCGAGCAGTACTTC. The rearrangement links TRBV6-6 to TRBJ2-7; 7 bases match TRBD1. CDR3 size: 14 residues. Trimming cost V 2 bases and J 6 bases; bases outside gene matches: 7. Germline CDR1 is MNHNY and CDR2 is SVGAGI (reference sequence).

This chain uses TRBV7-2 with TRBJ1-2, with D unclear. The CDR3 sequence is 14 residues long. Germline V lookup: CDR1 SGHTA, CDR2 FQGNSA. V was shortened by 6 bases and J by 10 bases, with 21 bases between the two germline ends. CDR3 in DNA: TGTGCCAGCAGTCCACAGAGCCGGGAGCCCACCTACACCTTC. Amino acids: CASSPQSREPTYTF.

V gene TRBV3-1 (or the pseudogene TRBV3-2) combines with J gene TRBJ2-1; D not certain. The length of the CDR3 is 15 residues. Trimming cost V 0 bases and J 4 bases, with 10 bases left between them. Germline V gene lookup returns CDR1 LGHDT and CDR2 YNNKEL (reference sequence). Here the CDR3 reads CASSQDGAKYNEQFF. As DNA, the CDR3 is TGTGCCAGCAGCCAAGATGGAGCGAAGTACAATGAGCAGTTCTTC.